The 8 T cell receptor beta chains reported below all come from one sample, sequenced in a study of molecular identifiers for immune sequencing clone quantification. TCRdb re-called the PCR reads with MiXCR, one entry per CDR3 protein. The table has 250,000 to 400,000 distinct CDR3 sequences, about 20% seen once. The sample was naive CD8+ T cells from blood, with Jurkat cell RNA spiked in. Documented subset: FACS-sorted CD8+CD4-CCR7+CD45RA+ naive T cells. The receptors were gathered from a human donor in good health. Some libraries in this study had Jurkat cell RNA spiked in.

This clonotype came up many times. This sequence joins TRBV15 and TRBJ2-1; 7 bases match TRBD1. The germline CDR1 and CDR2 sequences are LNHNV and YYDKDF (reference sequence). Germline trimming cut 3 bases from V and 2 bases from J; bases unmatched to any gene: 1. This CDR3 has 14 residues. Written as DNA, the CDR3 is TGTGCCACCAGCAGGACAGGGACCTACAATGAGCAGTTCTTC. Residues: CATSRTGTYNEQFF.

Many counts were recorded for this clonotype. V is TRBV6-2 or TRBV6-3 and J is TRBJ2-3, with D possibly matching TRBD2 (6 bases). There are 16 residues in the CDR3. CDR1 and CDR2 (germline): MNHEY, SVGEGT. The V end lost 7 bases, the J end lost 2 bases, and 19 bases lay between the germline ends. DNA for the CDR3: TGTGCCAGCAAAAGCATCGCGGGACTCAACACAGATACGCAGTATTTT. Translated: CASKSIAGLNTDTQYF.

This clonotype was found many times. The chain employs TRBV7-9 and TRBJ1-5; possible D gene TRBD1, 6 bases. Looked up from germline, CDR1 is SEHNR and CDR2 is FQNEAQ (reference sequence). V lost 8 bases and J 4 bases, leaving 18 bases between the germline ends. The CDR3 has 15 amino acids. The CDR3: CASGSTGLGNQPQHF. As DNA, the CDR3 is TGTGCCAGCGGTTCAACAGGGTTAGGAAATCAGCCCCAGCATTTT.

CDR3 loop: CASSQDGRRRGTGELFF. The CDR3 DNA reads as TGCGCCAGCAGCCAAGATGGCAGGAGACGAGGCACCGGGGAGCTGTTTTTT. V is TRBV4-1 and J is TRBJ2-2; D not certain. The CDR3 is 17 amino acids. The V gene's germline CDR1 is MGHRA and CDR2 YSYEKL. Trimming took off 0 bases at V and 4 bases at J, with 15 bases between the two ends.

This clonotype was recorded many times. The genes are TRBV7-9 and TRBJ2-7, with D perhaps TRBD2 (6 bases). This CDR3 spans 14 amino acids. V was cut by 1 base and J by 4 bases, with 11 bases left in between. Per germline, CDR1 SEHNR and CDR2 FQNEAQ (reference sequence). DNA for the CDR3: TGTGCCAGCAGCTTAGTAGGAGGGATGTACGAGCAGTACTTC. Translating it yields CASSLVGGMYEQYF.

This clonotype has only a few counts. V and J are TRBV3-1 and TRBJ1-3, with 7 bases lining up with TRBD1. The J segment lost 0 bases and the V segment lost 1 base, leaving 9 bases of the junction unmatched. From germline, CDR1 is LGHDT and CDR2 YNNKEL (reference sequence). The CDR3 is made up of 18 amino acids. CDR3 sequence reads: CASSQVGTALSSGNTIYF. In nucleotides, the CDR3 is TGTGCCAGCAGCCAAGTTGGGACAGCGCTGAGCTCTGGAAACACCATATATTTT.

This clonotype occurred a few times. The gene calls are TRBV20-1 and TRBJ2-1; D not certain. Trimming cost V 8 bases and J 0 bases, with 11 bases left between them. The CDR3 consists of 13 residues. Germline V gene lookup returns CDR1 DFQATT and CDR2 SNEGSKA (reference sequence). CDR3 nucleotides: TGCAGTCCGACAAAGGCCTCCTACAATGAGCAGTTCTTC. Its protein is CSPTKASYNEQFF.

In its sample, this clonotype was seen many times. The CDR3 coding sequence is TGTGCCAGCAGCAACGGGACAGGGAGTCACCATGGCTACACCTTC. This sequence encodes CASSNGTGSHHGYTF. The rearrangement joins TRBV21-1 to TRBJ1-2; the table assigns TRBD1, which was not confirmed against the DNA. TRBV21-1 is flagged as a pseudogene. There are 15 residues in the CDR3.